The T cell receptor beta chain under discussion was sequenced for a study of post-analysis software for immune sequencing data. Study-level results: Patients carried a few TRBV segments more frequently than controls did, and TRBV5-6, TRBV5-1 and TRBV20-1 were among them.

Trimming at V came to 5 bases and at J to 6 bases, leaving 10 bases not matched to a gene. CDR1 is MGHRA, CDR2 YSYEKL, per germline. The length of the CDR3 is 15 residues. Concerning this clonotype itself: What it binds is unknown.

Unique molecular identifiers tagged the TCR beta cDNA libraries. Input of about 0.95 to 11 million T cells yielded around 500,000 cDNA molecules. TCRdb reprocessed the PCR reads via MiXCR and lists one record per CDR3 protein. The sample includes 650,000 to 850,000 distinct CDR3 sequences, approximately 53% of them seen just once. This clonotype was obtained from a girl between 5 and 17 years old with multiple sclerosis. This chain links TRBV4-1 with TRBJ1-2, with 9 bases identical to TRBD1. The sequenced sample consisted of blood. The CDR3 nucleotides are TGCGCCAGCAGCAAAAATAACGGACAGGGGAATGGCTACACCTTC. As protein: CASSKNNGQGNGYTF.